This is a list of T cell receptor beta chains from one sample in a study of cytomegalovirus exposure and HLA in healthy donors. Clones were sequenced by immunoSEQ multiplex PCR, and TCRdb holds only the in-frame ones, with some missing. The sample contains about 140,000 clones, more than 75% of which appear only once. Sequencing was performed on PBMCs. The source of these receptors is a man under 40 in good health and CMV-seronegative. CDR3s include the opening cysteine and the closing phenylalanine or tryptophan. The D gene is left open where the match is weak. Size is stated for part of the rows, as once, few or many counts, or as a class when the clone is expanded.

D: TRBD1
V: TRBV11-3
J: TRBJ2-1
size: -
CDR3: CASSPRDRGQVDEQFF
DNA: TGTGCCAGCAGCCCCCGGGACAGGGGGCAAGTGGATGAGCAGTTCTTC

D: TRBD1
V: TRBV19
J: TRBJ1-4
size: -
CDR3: CASSTPLDRDEKLFF
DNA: TGTGCCAGTAGTACCCCATTGGACAGGGATGAAAAACTGTTTTTT

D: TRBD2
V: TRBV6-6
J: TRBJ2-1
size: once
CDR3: CASRITSDEQFF
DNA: TGTGCCAGCAGGATCACTAGCGATGAGCAGTTCTTC

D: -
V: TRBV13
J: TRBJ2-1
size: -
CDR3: CASSLTTATDNEQFF
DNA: TGTGCCAGCAGCTTAACGACAGCCACAGACAATGAGCAGTTCTTC

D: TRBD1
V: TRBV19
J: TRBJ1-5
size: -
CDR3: CASSVPGQEINQPQHF
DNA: TGTGCCAGTAGTGTTCCGGGACAGGAAATAAATCAGCCCCAGCATTTT

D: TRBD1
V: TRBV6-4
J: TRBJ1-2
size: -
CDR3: CASRLRDRNYGYTF
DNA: TGTGCCAGCAGGCTCCGGGACAGAAACTATGGCTACACCTTC

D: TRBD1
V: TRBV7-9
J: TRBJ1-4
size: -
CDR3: CASSTPGQGAVSTNEKLFF
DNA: TGTGCCAGCAGCACACCGGGACAGGGGGCCGTTTCAACTAATGAAAAACTGTTTTTT

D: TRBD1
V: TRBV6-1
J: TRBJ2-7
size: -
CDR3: CASRYGDSSYEQYF
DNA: TGTGCCAGCAGATACGGGGACAGTTCCTACGAGCAGTACTTC

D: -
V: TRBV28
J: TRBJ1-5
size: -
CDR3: CASTIPLGTPNQPQHF
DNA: TGTGCCAGCACCATCCCCCTCGGGACACCAAATCAGCCCCAGCATTTT

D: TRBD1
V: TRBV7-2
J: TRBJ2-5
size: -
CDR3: CASSFRDRAWGETQYF
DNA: TGTGCCAGCAGCTTCCGGGACAGGGCATGGGGAGAGACCCAGTACTTC

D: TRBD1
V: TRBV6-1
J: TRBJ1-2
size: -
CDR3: CASSAVGGDYGYTF
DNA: TGTGCCAGCAGTGCAGTAGGGGGCGACTATGGCTACACCTTC

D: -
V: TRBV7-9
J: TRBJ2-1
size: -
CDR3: CASSPPFNNEQFF
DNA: TGTGCCAGCAGCCCCCCATTCAACAATGAGCAGTTCTTC

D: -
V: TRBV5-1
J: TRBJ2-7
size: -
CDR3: CASSLERSYEQYF
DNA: TGCGCCAGCAGCTTGGAGCGGAGCTACGAGCAGTACTTC

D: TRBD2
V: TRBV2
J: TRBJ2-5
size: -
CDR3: CASKLAGGPKQYF
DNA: TGTGCCAGCAAACTAGCGGGAGGGCCGAAGCAGTACTTC

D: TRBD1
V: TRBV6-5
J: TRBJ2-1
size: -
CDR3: CASSYGTGGANEQFF
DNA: TGTGCCAGCAGTTACGGGACAGGGGGCGCGAATGAGCAGTTCTTC

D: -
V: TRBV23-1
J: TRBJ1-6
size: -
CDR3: CASSQRQGRVGSAYNSPLHF
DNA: TGCGCCAGCAGTCAAAGGCAGGGGAGGGTTGGTTCCGCCTATAATTCACCCCTCCACTTT

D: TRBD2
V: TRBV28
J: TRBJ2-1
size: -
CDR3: CASSPSGRPTYNEQFF
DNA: TGTGCCAGCAGTCCTAGCGGGAGACCTACCTACAATGAGCAGTTCTTC

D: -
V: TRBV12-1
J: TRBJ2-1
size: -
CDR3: CASIAGAYNEQFF
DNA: TGTGCCAGTATAGCGGGAGCCTACAATGAGCAGTTCTTC

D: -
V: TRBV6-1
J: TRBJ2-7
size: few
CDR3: CASSEARGSLIYEQYF
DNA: TGTGCCAGCAGTGAAGCTAGAGGGAGCCTCATCTACGAGCAGTACTTC

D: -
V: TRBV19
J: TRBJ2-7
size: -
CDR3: CASSYMGKREQYF
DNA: TGTGCCAGTAGCTACATGGGGAAGCGGGAGCAGTACTTC

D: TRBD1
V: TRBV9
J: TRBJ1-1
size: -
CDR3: CASSALQGVGTEAFF
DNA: TGTGCCAGCAGCGCGCTACAGGGGGTTGGCACTGAAGCTTTCTTT

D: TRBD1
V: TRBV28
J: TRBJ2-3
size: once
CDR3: CASSPYRGRKDTQYF
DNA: TGTGCCAGCAGCCCTTACAGGGGGCGGAAAGATACGCAGTATTTT

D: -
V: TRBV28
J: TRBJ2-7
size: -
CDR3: CASRTPVREQYF
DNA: TGTGCCAGCCGGACACCCGTGCGGGAGCAGTACTTC

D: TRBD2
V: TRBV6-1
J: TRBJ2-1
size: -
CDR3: CASTRPSGSGYEQFF
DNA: TGTGCCAGCACCCGCCCCAGCGGGAGTGGGTATGAGCAGTTCTTC

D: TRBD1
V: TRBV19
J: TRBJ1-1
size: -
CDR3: CASSARGQDEAFF
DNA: TGTGCCAGTAGTGCCAGGGGGCAAGACGAAGCTTTCTTT

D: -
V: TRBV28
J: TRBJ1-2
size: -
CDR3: CASRKHLGSRDYGYTF
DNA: TGTGCCAGCAGGAAACACTTAGGGAGTCGGGACTATGGCTACACCTTC

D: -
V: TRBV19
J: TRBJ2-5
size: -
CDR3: CASSLQGGSQETQYF
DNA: TGTGCCAGTAGTCTTCAGGGGGGTAGCCAAGAGACCCAGTACTTC

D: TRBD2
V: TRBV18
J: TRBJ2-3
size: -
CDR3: CASSPPLTSGSPLGSDTQYF
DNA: TGTGCCAGCTCACCCCCCCTGACTAGCGGGAGCCCCTTGGGATCAGATACGCAGTATTTT

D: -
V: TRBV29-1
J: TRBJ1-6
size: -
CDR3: CSVRGEQKNSPLHF
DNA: TGCAGCGTTCGTGGAGAGCAAAAAAATTCACCCCTCCACTTT

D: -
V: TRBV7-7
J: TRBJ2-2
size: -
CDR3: CASSSGTPGELFF
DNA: TGTGCTAGCAGTTCCGGGACTCCCGGGGAGCTGTTTTTT

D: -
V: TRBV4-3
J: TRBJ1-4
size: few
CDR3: CASSQERQRGEKLFF
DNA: TGCGCCAGCAGCCAAGAAAGGCAACGGGGGGAAAAACTGTTTTTT

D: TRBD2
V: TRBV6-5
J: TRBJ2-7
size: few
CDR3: CASSYSIAGAYEQYF
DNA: TGTGCCAGCAGTTACTCGATAGCGGGAGCCTATGAGCAGTACTTC

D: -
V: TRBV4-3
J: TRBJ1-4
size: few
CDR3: CASSWGGAGKLFF
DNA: TGCGCCAGCAGCTGGGGGGGAGCAGGAAAACTGTTTTTT

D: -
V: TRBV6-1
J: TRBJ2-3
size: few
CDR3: CASSQLEQRDTQYF
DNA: TGTGCCAGCAGTCAACTAGAGCAGCGTGATACGCAGTATTTT

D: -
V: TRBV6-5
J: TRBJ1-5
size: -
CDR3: CASRPRGGRLQPQHF
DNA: TGTGCCAGCAGGCCCCGGGGGGGGCGTCTTCAGCCCCAGCATTTT

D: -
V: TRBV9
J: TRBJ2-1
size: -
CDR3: CASSVTTQNEQFF
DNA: TGTGCCAGCAGCGTCACGACACAGAATGAGCAGTTCTTC

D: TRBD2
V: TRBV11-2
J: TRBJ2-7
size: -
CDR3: CASSLGAGTSSPPGYF
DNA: TGTGCCAGCAGCTTAGGGGCCGGGACTAGCTCTCCCCCGGGTTACTTC

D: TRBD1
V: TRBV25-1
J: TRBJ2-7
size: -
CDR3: CASSRDRNYEQYF
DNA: TGTGCCAGCAGTAGGGACAGGAACTACGAGCAGTACTTC

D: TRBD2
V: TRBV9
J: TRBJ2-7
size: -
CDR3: CASSVEPSGSYEQYF
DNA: TGTGCCAGCAGCGTAGAACCTAGCGGCTCCTACGAGCAGTACTTC

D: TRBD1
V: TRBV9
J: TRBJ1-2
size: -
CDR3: CASSPRQGDGYTF
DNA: TGTGCCAGCAGCCCTAGACAGGGGGATGGCTACACCTTC

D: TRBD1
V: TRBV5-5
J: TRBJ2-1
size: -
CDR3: CASSLAPQGALDEQFF
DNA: TGTGCCAGCAGCTTGGCCCCACAGGGGGCATTGGATGAGCAGTTCTTC

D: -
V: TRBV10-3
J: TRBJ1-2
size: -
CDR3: CAISEQGDYGYTF
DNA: TGTGCCATCAGTGAGCAGGGTGACTATGGCTACACCTTC

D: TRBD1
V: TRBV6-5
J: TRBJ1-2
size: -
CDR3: CASSYGTATYYGYTF
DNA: TGTGCCAGCAGTTACGGGACAGCAACCTACTATGGCTACACCTTC